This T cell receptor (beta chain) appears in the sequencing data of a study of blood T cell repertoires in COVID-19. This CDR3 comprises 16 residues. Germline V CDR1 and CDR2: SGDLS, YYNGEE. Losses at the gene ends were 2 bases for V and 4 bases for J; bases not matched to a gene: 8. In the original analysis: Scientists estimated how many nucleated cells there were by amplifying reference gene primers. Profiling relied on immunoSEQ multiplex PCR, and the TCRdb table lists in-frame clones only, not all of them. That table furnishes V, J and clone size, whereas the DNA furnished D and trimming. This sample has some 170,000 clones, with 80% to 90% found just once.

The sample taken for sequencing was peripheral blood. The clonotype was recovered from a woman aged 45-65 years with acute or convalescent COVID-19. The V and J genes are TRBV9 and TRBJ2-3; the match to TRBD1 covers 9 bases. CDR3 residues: CASSVGTGNIPDTQYF. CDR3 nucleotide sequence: TGTGCCAGCAGCGTTGGGACAGGGAACATCCCAGATACGCAGTATTTT.